Presented here are 8 T cell receptor beta chains from one specimen sequenced in a study of human T cells and chemical hapten exposure. This sample's time point: healthy volunteer bleed at 2 weeks. Extraction yielded total RNA from whole blood (unfractionated). TCRdb reprocessed the RACE reads with MiXCR, giving one entry per CDR3 protein. The sample holds roughly 49,000 distinct CDR3 sequences, over 3.5% seen once. The specimen was whole blood. The receptor set was obtained from a female donor in good health. Some clones in this sample may be carry-over from other donors' samples.

This clonotype showed up many times. This chain links TRBV20-1 with TRBJ1-1; tentatively, D is TRBD1 (6 bases). Germline loops: CDR1 DFQATT, CDR2 SNEGSKA (reference sequence). V was shortened by 0 bases and J by 4 bases, with 12 bases between the two germline ends. The CDR3 totals 14 residues. CDR3 nucleotide sequence: TGCAGTGCTAGAGAGGGGGCGGCGGGCACTGAAGCTTTCTTT. It translates to CSAREGAAGTEAFF.

In its sample, this clonotype was seen many times. The chain combines TRBV28 with TRBJ1-2; a possible D gene is TRBD1 (5 bases). The germline V gene encodes CDR1 MDHEN and CDR2 SYDVKM. V shed 4 bases and J shed 5 bases, with 8 bases lying between them. This CDR3 spans 12 amino acids. DNA for the CDR3: TGTGCCAGCAGTTCAGGGTGGTATGGCTACACCTTC. This sequence encodes CASSSGWYGYTF.

This clonotype occurred many times. The chain has TRBV12-3 or TRBV12-4 and TRBJ1-5; D might be TRBD1 (5 bases). This CDR3 has 15 amino acids. V was trimmed by 1 base and J by 5 bases, leaving 12 bases between them. The DNA of the CDR3 is TGTGCCAGCAGTTTAGTTTACGGGGGAGATCAGCCCCAGCATTTT. Protein product: CASSLVYGGDQPQHF.

Many counts were recorded for this clonotype. The genes are TRBV5-1 and TRBJ2-3; possibly TRBD2 for D (5 bases). The V end lost 0 bases, the J end lost 5 bases, and 13 bases lay between the germline ends. The CDR3 has 15 amino acids. Germline V gene sequence: CDR1 SGHRS, CDR2 YFSETQ. This chain's CDR3 is CASSLALVVGDTQYF. Here the CDR3 DNA reads TGCGCCAGCAGCTTGGCACTAGTTGTGGGAGATACGCAGTATTTT.

This clonotype was detected ten times or more. V gene TRBV6-5 combines with J gene TRBJ2-7; D remains ambiguous. There are 11 residues in the CDR3. Germline CDR1 is MNHEY and CDR2 is SVGAGI. The ends were cut back, 7 bases at V and 0 bases at J, with 4 bases in the middle. The CDR3 spells CASKSSYEQYF. CDR3 coding DNA: TGTGCCAGCAAGAGCTCCTACGAGCAGTACTTC.

This clonotype occurred many times. This chain connects TRBV2 to TRBJ2-3; weak D call: TRBD2 (6 bases). The CDR3 extends over 18 amino acids. V lost 6 bases and J 2 bases, leaving 24 bases between the germline ends. Germline CDR1 and CDR2: SNHLY and FYNNEI. The CDR3 sequence is CASRTEEGRGTHTDTQYF. CDR3 DNA sequence: TGTGCCAGCAGGACAGAGGAGGGACGGGGGACCCACACAGATACGCAGTATTTT.

This clonotype showed up many times. This rearrangement joins TRBV12-3 or TRBV12-4 to TRBJ1-5; 8 bases agree with TRBD1. The V gene end was trimmed by 6 bases and the J gene end by 3 bases; junction bases not matched to a gene: 10. The CDR3 length is 16 residues. CDR3 residues: CASSPRRQGHNQPQHF. CDR3 in DNA: TGTGCCAGCAGCCCGCGTAGACAGGGGCACAATCAGCCCCAGCATTTT.

This clonotype has a count of ten or more. The gene calls are TRBV18 and TRBJ2-3; a weak D match, TRBD1 (5 bases). Trimming stripped 5 bases from V and 4 bases from J, with 10 bases between. Germline-derived CDR1 and CDR2 are KGHSH and LQKENI. The CDR3 length is 13 residues. CDR3 sequence reads: CASSMGHSDTQYF. In nucleotides, the CDR3 is TGTGCCAGCTCAATGGGGCATTCAGATACGCAGTATTTT.